The rows below give T cell receptor beta chains drawn from one sample of a study of CXCR3-negative and CXCR3-positive naive CD8 T cells. TCRdb reworked the 5' RACE reads into one entry per CDR3 protein, no DNA. The sample features 38,000 or so distinct CDR3 sequences, with around 2% in its top ten. Sequencing was done on a sample of naive CXCR3- CD8+ T cells from blood. The receptors originated from a human donor in good health. Some clones in this sample may be carry-over from other donors' samples. CDR3s include the opening cysteine and the closing phenylalanine or tryptophan.

CDR3aa	v_gene	j_gene
CAWRSRDLYEQYF	TRBV30	TRBJ2-7
CSVVIPPGTEAFF	TRBV29-1	TRBJ1-1
CSAGTGDNEQFF	TRBV29-1	TRBJ2-1
CASSQDQRGYGYTF	TRBV4-3	TRBJ1-2
CASSPTTGSANTEAFF	TRBV7-6	TRBJ1-1
CASSQDPYARAISDTQYF	TRBV4-3	TRBJ2-3
CASSQDPRDTSPLHF	TRBV4-3	TRBJ1-6
CASSFGTGEGQPQHF	TRBV11-1	TRBJ1-5
CSVIRPGKETYGYTF	TRBV20-1	TRBJ1-2
CASSSLQATLGTDTQYF	TRBV28	TRBJ2-3
CASGDGEPGGEQFF	TRBV6-6	TRBJ2-1
CSAIHNSRRHEQYF	TRBV20-1	TRBJ2-7
CASSYLRGSPQPQHF	TRBV6-2/TRBV6-3	TRBJ1-5
CSVLTGGSYEQYF	TRBV29-1	TRBJ2-7
CANVQKAQDYEQYF	TRBV7-9	TRBJ2-7
CSVEESDYEQYF	TRBV29-1	TRBJ2-7
CSAKMAGVDQPQHF	TRBV20-1	TRBJ1-5
CSAREWGGNLPQHF	TRBV20-1	TRBJ1-5
CASSEREGRYNEQFF	TRBV2	TRBJ2-1
CASSSSERTYNEQFF	TRBV5-6	TRBJ2-1
CASSPGSGELFF	TRBV6-5	TRBJ2-2
CASSSDGEYGSPLHF	TRBV7-6	TRBJ1-6
CASSQDFVVSQAQYF	TRBV4-3	TRBJ2-5